These 27 T cell receptor beta chains came from one sample sequenced in a study of blood T cell repertoires in COVID-19. Profiled with immunoSEQ multiplex PCR; TCRdb holds only in-frame clones, not every one. Among 110,000 to 150,000 clones, approximately 80% were seen once, and the ten largest hold about 7.5%. The sequenced sample consisted of peripheral blood. Every receptor here comes from a human donor in a cohort sampled during active COVID-19.

The chain uses TRBV5-1 and TRBJ2-7, with D possibly being TRBD1 (5 bases). CDR1 SGHRS and CDR2 YFSETQ come from the germline V gene. This CDR3 has 15 residues. Between the trimmed V and J ends, which lost 4 bases and 2 bases, there was a span of 16 bases. CDR3 DNA sequence: TGCGCCAGCAGCCCGACAGCCTACGGAACCTACGAGCAGTACTTC. The encoded protein is CASSPTAYGTYEQYF.

The V gene is TRBV9, the J gene TRBJ2-5; 8 bases map to TRBD2. This CDR3 has 18 residues. From germline, CDR1 is SGDLS and CDR2 YYNGEE. Trimming removed 3 bases from V and 0 bases from J; junction bases left unmatched: 13. Here the CDR3 DNA reads TGTGCCAGCAGCGAGACTAGCGTACCCTTAGAGTACCAAGAGACCCAGTACTTC. Translated, it gives CASSETSVPLEYQETQYF.

The V gene is TRBV28, the J gene TRBJ2-7; 11 nucleotides align to TRBD2. CDR1 is MDHEN and CDR2 is SYDVKM in the germline V gene. CDR3 length: 15 residues. The V gene end was trimmed by 8 bases and the J gene end by 0 bases; junction bases not matched to a gene: 6. The CDR3 loop reads CASPSGRWGSYEQYF. In nucleotides, the CDR3 is TGTGCCAGCCCTAGCGGGAGGTGGGGCTCCTACGAGCAGTACTTC.

The chain links TRBV18 to TRBJ2-3, with 14 bases identical to TRBD2. Germline lookup yields CDR1 KGHSH and CDR2 LQKENI. This CDR3 comprises 17 residues. The J segment lost 3 bases and the V segment lost 0 bases, leaving 2 bases of the junction unmatched. CDR3 protein: CASSPPGLAGGTDTQYF. For the CDR3, the DNA is TGTGCCAGCTCACCACCAGGACTAGCGGGAGGAACAGATACGCAGTATTTT. The variable domain in full, with the rest retrieved from reference TRBV18 and TRBJ2-3, is NAGVMQNPRHLVRRRGQEARLRCSPMKGHSHVYWYRQLPEEGLKFMVYLQKENIIDESGMPKERFSAEFPKEGPSILRIQQVVRGDSAAYFCASSPPGLAGGTDTQYFGPGTRLTVL.

The rearrangement links TRBV28 to TRBJ1-2, with a weak D call TRBD1 (6 bases). V lost 7 bases and J 4 bases, leaving 13 bases between the germline ends. The germline gives CDR1 MDHEN, CDR2 SYDVKM. The CDR3 covers 13 residues. This CDR3 is CASTSQGSYGYTF. The CDR3 nucleotides are TGTGCCAGCACTTCACAGGGTTCCTATGGCTACACCTTC.

This chain connects TRBV7-3 to TRBJ2-3; D unclear. The V end lost 5 bases, the J end lost 0 bases, and 9 bases lay between the germline ends. CDR3 size: 14 residues. Germline CDR1 is SGHTA and CDR2 is FQGTGA. Here the CDR3 DNA reads TGTGCCAGCAGCCTCCAGACTAGCACAGATACGCAGTATTTT. Translating it yields CASSLQTSTDTQYF.

This rearrangement joins TRBV18 to TRBJ2-1, with TRBD2 matching 11 bases. Losses at the gene ends were 6 bases for V and 1 base for J; bases not matched to a gene: 11. CDR3 length: 18 amino acids. The germline CDR1 and CDR2 sequences are KGHSH and LQKENI. The CDR3 bases are TGTGCCAGCTCCTGGAAACACGGGACTAGCGGATCCTACAATGAGCAGTTCTTC. Its translation: CASSWKHGTSGSYNEQFF.

This clone occurred once. The V gene is TRBV3-1 (or the pseudogene TRBV3-2), the J gene TRBJ1-4; tentatively, D is TRBD1 (5 bases). Trimming pared 4 bases from V and 7 bases from J, leaving 19 bases between. Germline loops: CDR1 LGHDT, CDR2 YNNKEL (reference sequence). This CDR3 is 16 amino acids long. As DNA, the CDR3 is TGTGCCAGCAGCCCTAGATTAAGGACGGGGGGTGAAAAACTGTTTTTT. Its protein product is CASSPRLRTGGEKLFF.

This chain uses TRBV2 with TRBJ1-1; 8 bases match TRBD1. The CDR3 loop spans 13 amino acids. Unmatched junction bases numbered 3, after V lost 7 bases and J lost 2 bases. Germline CDR1 SNHLY, CDR2 FYNNEI. Written as DNA, the CDR3 is TGTGCCAGCACAGGGACAGGTAACACTGAAGCTTTCTTT. The encoded protein is CASTGTGNTEAFF.

The rearrangement uses TRBV10-3 and TRBJ2-3, with TRBD1 matching 9 bases. Losses at the gene ends were 6 bases for V and 5 bases for J; bases not matched to a gene: 3. The CDR3 sequence is 13 residues long. Looked up from germline, CDR1 is ENHRY and CDR2 is SYGVKD. CDR3 sequence reads: CAISGTGKDTQYF. DNA of the CDR3: TGTGCCATCAGCGGGACAGGGAAAGATACGCAGTATTTT.

The gene calls are TRBV29-1 and TRBJ2-7; D not resolved. Trimming pared 5 bases from V and 2 bases from J, leaving 13 bases between. CDR1 and CDR2 from the germline V gene are SQVTM and ANQGSEA. This CDR3 has 13 residues. CDR3 sequence: CSVKTLGAYEQYF. Written as DNA, the CDR3 is TGCAGCGTTAAGACTTTGGGTGCCTACGAGCAGTACTTC.

This chain uses TRBV7-2 with TRBJ2-7; 10 positions match TRBD1. The CDR3 is 15 residues long. Germline CDR1 reads SGHTA; CDR2 reads FQGNSA. J was trimmed by 2 bases and V by 4 bases; bases with no gene match: 5. The CDR3 bases are TGTGCCAGCAGCTCCCTTGGGACAGGGGCCTACGAGCAGTACTTC. This translates into CASSSLGTGAYEQYF.

The chain recombines TRBV7-2 with TRBJ1-1; a weak D match, TRBD1 (6 bases). Between the trimmed V and J ends, which lost 6 bases and 1 base, there was a span of 15 bases. This CDR3 comprises 15 residues. CDR1 is SGHTA, CDR2 FQGNSA, per germline. The CDR3 here is CASRATGTQNTEAFF. The CDR3 DNA sequence: TGTGCCAGCAGGGCAACCGGGACACAGAACACTGAAGCTTTCTTT. Full variable domain (outside the CDR3, taken from reference TRBV7-2 and TRBJ1-1): GAGVSQSPSNKVTEKGKDVELRCDPISGHTALYWYRQSLGQGLEFLIYFQGNSAPDKSGLPSDRFSAERTGGSVSTLTIQRTQQEDSAVYLCASRATGTQNTEAFFGQGTRLTVV.

The chain has TRBV28 and TRBJ2-3; tentative D call: TRBD1 (5 bases). Trimming removed 7 bases at V and 7 bases at J, with 18 bases between. Germline loops: CDR1 MDHEN, CDR2 SYDVKM. The CDR3 runs to 14 residues. The CDR3 sequence is CASNILGVANTQYF. The CDR3 DNA sequence: TGTGCCAGCAATATATTAGGGGTGGCGAATACGCAGTATTTT. Based on the CDR3 plus reference TRBV28 and TRBJ2-3, the full variable domain is DVKVTQSSRYLVKRTGEKVFLECVQDMDHENMFWYRQDPGLGLRLIYFSYDVKMKEKGDIPEGYSVSREKKERFSLILESASTNQTSMYLCASNILGVANTQYFGPGTRLTVL.

The rearrangement joins TRBV27 to TRBJ2-7, with D possibly matching TRBD1 (5 bases). Between the trimmed V and J ends, which lost 2 bases and 4 bases, there was a span of 15 bases. The CDR3 contains 15 residues. CDR1 is MNHEY and CDR2 is SMNVEV in the germline V gene (reference sequence). The CDR3 reads CASSLNARQGYEQYF. For the CDR3, the DNA is TGTGCCAGCAGTTTAAATGCCCGGCAGGGATACGAGCAGTACTTC.

The chain couples TRBV6-5 to TRBJ1-2; TRBD1 matches 9 bases. Trimming at V came to 5 bases and at J to 4 bases, leaving 8 bases not matched to a gene. The CDR3 has 15 amino acids. The germline V gene encodes CDR1 MNHEY and CDR2 SVGAGI. CDR3 DNA sequence: TGTGCCAGCAGTCCAGGGACAGGGAGTTCCTATGGCTACACCTTC. Protein sequence: CASSPGTGSSYGYTF.

The gene calls are TRBV4-1 and TRBJ1-2; TRBD1 matches at 9 bases. CDR1 MGHRA and CDR2 YSYEKL come from the germline V gene. The CDR3 extends over 17 amino acids. Losses at the gene ends were 4 bases for V and 4 bases for J; bases not matched to a gene: 13. In DNA, the CDR3 is TGCGCCAGCAGCCCGACCCCGGACAGGGGAAGAAGCTATGGCTACACCTTC. Protein product: CASSPTPDRGRSYGYTF.

This chain connects TRBV5-1 to TRBJ2-6, with 11 nucleotides matching TRBD1. This CDR3 region has 17 residues. The V segment lost 4 bases and the J segment 2 bases; nucleotides outside the gene matches: 5. Germline values: CDR1 SGHRS, CDR2 YFSETQ. The CDR3, as DNA: TGCGCCAGCAGCGGGACAGGGGGAGTGGCTGGGGCCAACGTCCTGACTTTC. Its protein is CASSGTGGVAGANVLTF.

The chain uses TRBV18 and TRBJ1-5; 8 nucleotides match TRBD1. Losses at the gene ends were 5 bases for V and 2 bases for J; bases not matched to a gene: 5. From germline, CDR1 is KGHSH and CDR2 LQKENI. The CDR3 has 15 residues. The CDR3 region is CASSATGGRNQPQHF. The CDR3 region has the DNA TGTGCCAGCTCAGCTACAGGGGGACGCAATCAGCCCCAGCATTTT.

The V call is TRBV7-3, the J call TRBJ2-3, with TRBD2 matching 7 bases. Trimming removed 2 bases from V and 3 bases from J; junction bases left unmatched: 2. The germline V gene encodes CDR1 SGHTA and CDR2 FQGTGA. CDR3 length: 14 residues. DNA for the CDR3: TGTGCCAGCAGCTTATTTAGCGGGACAGATACGCAGTATTTT. Its protein is CASSLFSGTDTQYF.

The genes are TRBV11-2 and TRBJ1-2, with D tentatively TRBD1 (5 bases). CDR1 and CDR2 (germline): SGHAT, FQNNGV. This CDR3 has 14 residues. The germline V and J ends were trimmed by 1 base and 7 bases, with 13 bases remaining between them. In DNA form, the CDR3 reads TGTGCCAGCAGCTTAGTCTCCAGGGTGGGTGGCTACACCTTC. Its protein is CASSLVSRVGGYTF.

The chain combines TRBV27 with TRBJ1-4, with D tentatively TRBD1 (5 bases). This CDR3 is 14 amino acids long. Germline CDR1 MNHEY, CDR2 SMNVEV (reference sequence). V was shortened by 5 bases and J by 4 bases, with 11 bases between the two germline ends. CDR3 sequence (DNA): TGTGCCAGCAGTCTAAACAGGATTAATGAAAAACTGTTTTTT. The encoded protein is CASSLNRINEKLFF.

The gene calls are TRBV9 and TRBJ2-7, with 11 bases matching TRBD1. The length of the CDR3 is 15 residues. J lost 6 bases, V lost 4 bases, and 9 bases had no gene match. Germline V gives CDR1 SGDLS, CDR2 YYNGEE. The chain's CDR3 is CASSLSGTGGFEQYF. The CDR3 DNA reads as TGTGCCAGCAGCCTCTCCGGGACAGGGGGATTCGAGCAGTACTTC.

The chain links TRBV12-3 or TRBV12-4 to TRBJ1-1; D is possibly TRBD1 (6 bases). The CDR3 runs 13 residues. V gave up 6 bases and J gave up 1 base, with 9 bases separating them. The CDR3 loop reads CASRQQGNTEAFF. The CDR3 bases are TGTGCCAGCAGGCAACAGGGGAACACTGAAGCTTTCTTT.

The CDR3 reads CASSEQASGRGEQYF. As DNA, the CDR3 is TGTGCCAGCAGTGAACAGGCTAGCGGGAGAGGGGAGCAGTACTTC. The chain couples TRBV2 to TRBJ2-7, with TRBD2 identical over 10 bases. Trimming took 2 bases from V and 7 from J; bases not matched to a gene: 8. Germline assignment: CDR1 SNHLY and CDR2 FYNNEI. This CDR3 is 15 amino acids long.

The V and J genes are TRBV11-1 and TRBJ2-1, with 11 bases aligning to TRBD2. Germline CDR1 and CDR2: SGHAT and FQDESV (reference sequence). V was clipped by 5 bases and J by 4 bases; unmatched bases: 4. CDR3 length equals 15 residues. The chain's CDR3 is CASSPGLAEYNEQFF. The CDR3, as DNA: TGTGCCAGCAGCCCGGGACTAGCGGAGTACAATGAGCAGTTCTTC.

The V call is TRBV28, the J call TRBJ2-7; possible D gene TRBD1, 5 bases. CDR1 is MDHEN and CDR2 is SYDVKM in the germline V gene. V was shortened by 6 bases and J by 2 bases, with 11 bases between the two germline ends. This CDR3 comprises 13 residues. The CDR3: CASRTREPYEQYF. CDR3 DNA sequence: TGTGCCAGCAGAACCAGGGAACCCTACGAGCAGTACTTC. The variable domain in full, completed from reference TRBV28 and TRBJ2-7, reads DVKVTQSSRYLVKRTGEKVFLECVQDMDHENMFWYRQDPGLGLRLIYFSYDVKMKEKGDIPEGYSVSREKKERFSLILESASTNQTSMYLCASRTREPYEQYFGPGTRLTVT.